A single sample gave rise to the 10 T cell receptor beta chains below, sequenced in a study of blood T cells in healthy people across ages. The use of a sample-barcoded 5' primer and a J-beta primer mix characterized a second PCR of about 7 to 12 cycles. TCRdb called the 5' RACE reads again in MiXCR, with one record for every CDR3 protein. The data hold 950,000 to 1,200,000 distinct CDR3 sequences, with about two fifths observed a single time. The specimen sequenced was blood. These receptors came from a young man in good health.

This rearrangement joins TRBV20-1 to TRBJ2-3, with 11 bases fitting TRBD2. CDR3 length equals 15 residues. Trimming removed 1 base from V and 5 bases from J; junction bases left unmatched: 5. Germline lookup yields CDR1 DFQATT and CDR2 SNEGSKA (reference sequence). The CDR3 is CSARGLAGSEDTQYF. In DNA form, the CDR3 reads TGCAGTGCTAGAGGACTAGCGGGGAGTGAAGATACGCAGTATTTT.

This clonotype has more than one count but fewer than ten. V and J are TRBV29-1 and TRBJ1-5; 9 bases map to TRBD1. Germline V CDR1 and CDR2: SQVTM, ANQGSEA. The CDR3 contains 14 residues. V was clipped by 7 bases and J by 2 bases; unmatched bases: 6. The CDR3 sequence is CSATGGRGNQPQHF. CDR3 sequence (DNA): TGCAGCGCCACAGGGGGCAGAGGCAATCAGCCCCAGCATTTT.

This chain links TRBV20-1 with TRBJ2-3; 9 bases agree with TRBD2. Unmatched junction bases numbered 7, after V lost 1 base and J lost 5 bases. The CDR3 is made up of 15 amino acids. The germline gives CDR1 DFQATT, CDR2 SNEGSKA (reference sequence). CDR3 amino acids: CSARVALAGQDTQYF. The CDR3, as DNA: TGCAGTGCTAGAGTAGCGCTAGCGGGGCAAGATACGCAGTATTTT.

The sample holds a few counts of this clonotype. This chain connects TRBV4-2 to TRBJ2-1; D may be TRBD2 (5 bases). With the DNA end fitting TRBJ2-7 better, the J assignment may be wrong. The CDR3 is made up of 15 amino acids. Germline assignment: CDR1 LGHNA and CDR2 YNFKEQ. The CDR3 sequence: CASSQDPSSYNEQYF. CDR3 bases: TGTGCCAGCAGCCAAGATCCTAGCTCCTACAATGAGCAGTACTTC.

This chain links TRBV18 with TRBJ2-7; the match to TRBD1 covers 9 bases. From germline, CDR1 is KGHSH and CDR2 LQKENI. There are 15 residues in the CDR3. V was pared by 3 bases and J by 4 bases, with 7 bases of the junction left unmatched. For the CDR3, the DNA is TGTGCCAGCTCACCGATAGACAGGGGGTCTTACGAGCAGTACTTC. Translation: CASSPIDRGSYEQYF. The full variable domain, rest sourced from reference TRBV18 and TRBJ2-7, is NAGVMQNPRHLVRRRGQEARLRCSPMKGHSHVYWYRQLPEEGLKFMVYLQKENIIDESGMPKERFSAEFPKEGPSILRIQQVVRGDSAAYFCASSPIDRGSYEQYFGPGTRLTVT.

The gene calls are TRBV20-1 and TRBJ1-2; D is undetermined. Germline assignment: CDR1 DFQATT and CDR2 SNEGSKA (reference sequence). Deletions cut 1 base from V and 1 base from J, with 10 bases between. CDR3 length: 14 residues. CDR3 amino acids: CSARGRNSNYGYTF. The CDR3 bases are TGCAGTGCTAGAGGCAGGAACAGTAACTATGGCTACACCTTC.

DNA for the CDR3: TGTGCCAGCAGCTTAAAGCGCCCGCAAAGCACAGATACGCAGTATTTT. This sequence encodes CASSLKRPQSTDTQYF. The chain combines TRBV7-8 with TRBJ2-3; D is unclear. This CDR3 comprises 16 residues. V gave up 2 bases and J gave up 0 bases, with 12 bases separating them. In germline, CDR1 is SGHVS, CDR2 FQNEAQ.

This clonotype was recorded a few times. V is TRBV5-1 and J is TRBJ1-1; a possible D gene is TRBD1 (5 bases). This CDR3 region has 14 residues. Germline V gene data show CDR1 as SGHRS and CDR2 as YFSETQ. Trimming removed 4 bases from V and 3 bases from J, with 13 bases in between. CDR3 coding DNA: TGCGCCAGCAGCATTAAAACGGGGGACACTGAAGCTTTCTTT. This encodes CASSIKTGDTEAFF.

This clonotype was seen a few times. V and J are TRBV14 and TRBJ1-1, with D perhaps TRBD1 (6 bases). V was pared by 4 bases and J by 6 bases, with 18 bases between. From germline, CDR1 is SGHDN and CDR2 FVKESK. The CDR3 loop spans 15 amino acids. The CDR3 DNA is TGTGCCAGCAGCCTACAGGGCCCCCCGAGAGCTGAAGCTTTCTTT. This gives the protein CASSLQGPPRAEAFF.

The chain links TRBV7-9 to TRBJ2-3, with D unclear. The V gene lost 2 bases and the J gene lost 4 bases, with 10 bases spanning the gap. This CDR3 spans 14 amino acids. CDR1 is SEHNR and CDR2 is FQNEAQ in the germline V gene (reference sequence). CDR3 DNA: TGTGCCAGCAGCTTAAGAAACGGCCCAGATACGCAGTATTTT. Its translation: CASSLRNGPDTQYF.